This is a list of T cell receptor beta chains from one sample in a study of blood T cell repertoires in COVID-19. Profiling relied on immunoSEQ multiplex PCR, and the TCRdb table lists in-frame clones only, not all of them. The sample shows roughly 180,000 clones, approximately 83% of them seen only once. Sequencing was performed on PBMCs or T cells enriched from blood (not recorded which). Receptors were obtained from a woman aged 55 to 70 who had recovered from COVID-19. Each CDR3 is given with its conserved first and last residue. D genes are given only for firm matches.

j_call d_call v_call cdr3_aa
TRBJ2-3 TRBD2 TRBV5-1 CASSLTSGSTDTQYF
TRBJ1-2 TRBD1 TRBV5-1 CASSLGQGAYGYTF
TRBJ1-1 . TRBV2 CASNRDTEAFF
TRBJ2-3 . TRBV7-3 CASATGDTQYF
TRBJ1-3 . TRBV30 CAWSVPQGNTIYF
TRBJ2-7 . TRBV6-6 CASSYSRGRSYEQYF
TRBJ2-7 . TRBV7-3 CASSIPPGEQYF
TRBJ2-5 TRBD2 TRBV5-4 CASSLTSGSGTQYF
TRBJ1-5 TRBD1 TRBV28 CASSQGGRDSNQPQHF
TRBJ2-3 TRBD1 TRBV15 CATSRDEGADHTDTQYF
TRBJ2-5 . TRBV6-5 CASSPLFAAETQYF
TRBJ1-4 . TRBV7-2 CASSRRATNEKLFF
TRBJ2-5 . TRBV18 CASSPSAQGGGETQYF
TRBJ2-7 TRBD1 TRBV6-5 CASSYRDRGMYEQYF
TRBJ2-6 . TRBV7-3 CASSLGSSGANVLTF
TRBJ2-5 TRBD2 TRBV5-1 CASSYRLAETQETQYF
TRBJ2-6 . TRBV12-5 CASGQGRGGANVLTF
TRBJ1-5 . TRBV7-2 CASSLDASPYSNQPQHF
TRBJ2-5 TRBD1 TRBV25-1 CASTLARTGQETQYF
TRBJ2-3 . TRBV28 CASSLRSVSTDTQYF
TRBJ2-1 TRBD2 TRBV7-3 CASSRTSDYNEQFF
TRBJ1-2 TRBD1 TRBV5-4 CASSLVQGPNRAGYTF
TRBJ2-1 TRBD2 TRBV9 CASSSAGTSNEQFF
TRBJ1-2 TRBD1 TRBV4-1 CASSKDRGTYGYTF
TRBJ1-6 . TRBV10-2 CASGLDRSYNSPLHF
TRBJ2-2 . TRBV4-1 CASSQEGQGRRPNTGELFF
TRBJ2-7 . TRBV12-3/TRBV12-4 CASSFFQGGEQYF
TRBJ2-3 TRBD2 TRBV30 CAWNLAGGPSSTDTQYF
TRBJ2-7 TRBD2 TRBV20-1 CSASSPSGVYEQYF
TRBJ2-7 . TRBV6-1 CASSERSYEQYF
TRBJ2-5 TRBD2 TRBV11-3 CASSQGLAGPWGETQYF
TRBJ2-7 TRBD2 TRBV5-5 CASSAYLAGQAYEQYF
TRBJ2-5 . TRBV28 CASSFWMEETQYF